This record looks at one T cell receptor beta chain sequence and its context. CDR3 length equals 13 residues. Trimming cost V 7 bases and J 4 bases, with 8 bases left between them. CDR1 and CDR2 from the germline V gene are MNHEY and SMNVEV (reference sequence). Method: immunoSEQ multiplex PCR; TCRdb's copy keeps in-frame clones and lacks some. The sample lists around 180,000 clones, around 79% occurring once. The sample comes from a study of blood T cell repertoires in COVID-19. Study details: There were acute and convalescent COVID-19 samples, and they came from the United States, Italy and Spain.

Material for sequencing was peripheral blood. This sequence was found in a man aged 60 to 69 with active or convalescent COVID-19. The chain recombines TRBV27 with TRBJ2-6; D gene ambiguous. CDR3: CASTSRGANVLTF. The CDR3 DNA is TGTGCCAGCACCTCCCGGGGGGCCAACGTCCTGACTTTC.